Sequencing of this TCR beta chain was carried out in a study of T cell responses to AZD1222 COVID-19 vaccine. This clone appeared once. Assay: immunoSEQ multiplex PCR; the TCRdb copy retains only in-frame clones and omits some. The profile shows 45,000 to 55,000 clones, roughly 80% of them singletons. Germline values: CDR1 GTSNPN, CDR2 SVGIG (reference sequence). The V end lost 3 bases, the J end lost 0 bases, and 9 bases lay between the germline ends. The CDR3 loop spans 13 amino acids. Sequenced material: peripheral blood, taken on day 0 of AZD1222 vaccination. V is TRBV30 and J is TRBJ2-7; D is undetermined. The clonotype comes from an adult in good health. As DNA, the CDR3 is TGTGCCTGGAGCGATGGGATCTCCTACGAGCAGTACTTC. Its protein product is CAWSDGISYEQYF.